What follows is one T cell receptor (beta chain) and its context. Sequencing used immunoSEQ multiplex PCR; TCRdb keeps in-frame clones, though not all of them. In the table there are over 150,000 clones, roughly 80% of which are singletons. The data were taken from a study of blood T cell repertoires in COVID-19. Germline V gene lookup returns CDR1 KGHSH and CDR2 LQKENI. V dropped 1 base and J dropped 6 bases, with 9 bases sitting between them. This CDR3 region has 13 residues. Sequencing input: PBMCs or T cells enriched from blood (not recorded which). The sequence derives from a man aged 50 to 60 who had recovered from COVID-19. The rearrangement links TRBV18 to TRBJ1-2, with unresolved D. CDR3 coding DNA: TGTGCCAGCTCACCACTCCTGGAGGATGGCTACACCTTC. Its translation is CASSPLLEDGYTF.